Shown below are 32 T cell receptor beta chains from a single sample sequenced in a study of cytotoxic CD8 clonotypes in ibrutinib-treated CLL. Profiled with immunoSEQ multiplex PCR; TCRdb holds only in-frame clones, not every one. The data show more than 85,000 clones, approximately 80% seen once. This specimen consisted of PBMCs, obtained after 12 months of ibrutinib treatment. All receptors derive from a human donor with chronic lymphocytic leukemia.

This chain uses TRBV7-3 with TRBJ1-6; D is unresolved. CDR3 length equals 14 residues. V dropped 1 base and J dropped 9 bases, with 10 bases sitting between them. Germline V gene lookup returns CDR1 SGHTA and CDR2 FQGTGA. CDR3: CASSLNGPSSPLHF. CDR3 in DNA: TGTGCCAGCAGCTTAAATGGTCCCAGTTCACCCCTCCACTTT.

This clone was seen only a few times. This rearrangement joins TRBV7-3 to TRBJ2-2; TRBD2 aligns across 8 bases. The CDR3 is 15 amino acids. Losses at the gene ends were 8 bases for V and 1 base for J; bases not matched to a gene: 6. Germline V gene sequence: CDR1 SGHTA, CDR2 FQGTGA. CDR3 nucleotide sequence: TGTGCCAGCGGCGTAGCGGGGTTGAACACCGGGGAGCTGTTTTTT. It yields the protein CASGVAGLNTGELFF. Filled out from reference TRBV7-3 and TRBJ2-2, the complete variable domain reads GAGVSQTPSNKVTEKGKYVELRCDPISGHTALYWYRQSLGQGPEFLIYFQGTGAADDSGLPNDRFFAVRPEGSVSTLKIQRTERGDSAVYLCASGVAGLNTGELFFGEGSRLTVL.

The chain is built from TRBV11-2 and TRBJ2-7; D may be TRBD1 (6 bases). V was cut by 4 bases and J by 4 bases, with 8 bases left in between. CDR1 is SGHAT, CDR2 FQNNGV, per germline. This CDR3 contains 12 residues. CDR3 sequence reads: CASSSTGYEQYF. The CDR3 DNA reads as TGTGCCAGCAGCTCCACAGGGTACGAGCAGTACTTC.

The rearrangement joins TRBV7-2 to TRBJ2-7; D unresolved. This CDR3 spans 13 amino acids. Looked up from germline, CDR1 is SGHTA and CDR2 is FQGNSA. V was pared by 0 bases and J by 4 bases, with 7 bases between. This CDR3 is CASSLATEYEQYF. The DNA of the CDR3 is TGTGCCAGCAGCTTAGCTACAGAGTACGAGCAGTACTTC.

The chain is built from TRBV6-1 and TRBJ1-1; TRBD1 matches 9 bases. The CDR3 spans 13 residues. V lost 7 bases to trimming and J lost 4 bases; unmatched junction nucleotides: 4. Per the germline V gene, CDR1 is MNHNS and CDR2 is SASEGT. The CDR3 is CASTGTGTTEAFF. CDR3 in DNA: TGTGCCAGCACCGGGACAGGGACCACTGAAGCTTTCTTT.

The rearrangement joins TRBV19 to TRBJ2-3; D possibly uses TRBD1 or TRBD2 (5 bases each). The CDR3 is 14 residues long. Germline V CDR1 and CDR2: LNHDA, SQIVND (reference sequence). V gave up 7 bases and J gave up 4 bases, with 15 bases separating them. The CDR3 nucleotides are TGTGCCAGTACAGGCAGGGAGTCGCCAGATACGCAGTATTTT. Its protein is CASTGRESPDTQYF.

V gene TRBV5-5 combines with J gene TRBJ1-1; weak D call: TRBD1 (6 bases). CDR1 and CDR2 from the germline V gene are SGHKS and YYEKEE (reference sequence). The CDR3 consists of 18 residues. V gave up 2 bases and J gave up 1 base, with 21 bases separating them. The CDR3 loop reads CASSFLTGQIGENTEAFF. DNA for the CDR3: TGTGCCAGCAGCTTCCTGACGGGACAAATTGGGGAGAACACTGAAGCTTTCTTT.

The chain's CDR3 is CASSSDSSQYF. For the CDR3, the DNA is TGTGCCAGCAGCTCGGACAGCTCCCAGTACTTC. The rearrangement joins TRBV5-6 to TRBJ2-5; D perhaps matches TRBD1 (6 bases). CDR3 length: 11 residues. Trimming shortened V by 3 bases and J by 9 bases, and 9 bases separated the two germline ends. Germline V gene data show CDR1 as SGHDT and CDR2 as YYEEEE.

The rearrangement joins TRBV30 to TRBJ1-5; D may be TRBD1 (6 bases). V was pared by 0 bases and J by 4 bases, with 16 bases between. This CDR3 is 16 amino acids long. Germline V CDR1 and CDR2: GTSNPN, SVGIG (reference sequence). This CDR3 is CAWSVTPVRGNQPQHF. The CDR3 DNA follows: TGTGCCTGGAGTGTAACACCAGTCAGGGGAAATCAGCCCCAGCATTTT.

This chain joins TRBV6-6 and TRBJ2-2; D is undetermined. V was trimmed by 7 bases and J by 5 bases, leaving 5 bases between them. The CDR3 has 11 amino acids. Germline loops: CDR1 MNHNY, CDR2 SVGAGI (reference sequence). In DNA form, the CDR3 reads TGTGCCAGCACAGAAACCGGGGAGCTGTTTTTT. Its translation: CASTETGELFF.

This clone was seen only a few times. The DNA for the CDR3 is TGTGCCTGGAGCGCAGCCTCGAACACTGAAGCTTTCTTT. It yields the protein CAWSAASNTEAFF. The chain joins TRBV30 to TRBJ1-1; D ambiguous. The CDR3 totals 13 residues. With 3 bases removed from V and 1 base from J, the gap between germline ends came to 9 bases. CDR1 is GTSNPN and CDR2 is SVGIG in the germline V gene (reference sequence).

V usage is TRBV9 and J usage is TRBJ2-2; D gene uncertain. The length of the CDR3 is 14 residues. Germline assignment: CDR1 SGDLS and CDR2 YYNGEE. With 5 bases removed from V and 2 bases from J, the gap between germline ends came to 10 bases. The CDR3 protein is CASRTEINTGELFF. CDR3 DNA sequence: TGTGCCAGCAGAACCGAGATAAACACCGGGGAGCTGTTTTTT.

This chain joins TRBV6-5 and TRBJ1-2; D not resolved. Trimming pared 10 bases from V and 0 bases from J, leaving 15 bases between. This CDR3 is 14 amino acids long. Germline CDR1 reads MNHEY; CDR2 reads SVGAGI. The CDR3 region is CATWVDRANYGYTF. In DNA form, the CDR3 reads TGTGCCACCTGGGTAGACCGAGCTAACTATGGCTACACCTTC.

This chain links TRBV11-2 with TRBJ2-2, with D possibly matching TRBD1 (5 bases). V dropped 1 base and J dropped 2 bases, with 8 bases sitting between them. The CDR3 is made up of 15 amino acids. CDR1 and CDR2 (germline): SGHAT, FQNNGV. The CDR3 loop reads CASSLGQYNTGELFF. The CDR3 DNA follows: TGTGCCAGCAGCTTAGGACAGTACAACACCGGGGAGCTGTTTTTT. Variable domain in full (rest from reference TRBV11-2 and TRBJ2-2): EAGVAQSPRYKIIEKRQSVAFWCNPISGHATLYWYQQILGQGPKLLIQFQNNGVVDDSQLPKDRFSAERLKGVDSTLKIQPAKLEDSAVYLCASSLGQYNTGELFFGEGSRLTVL.

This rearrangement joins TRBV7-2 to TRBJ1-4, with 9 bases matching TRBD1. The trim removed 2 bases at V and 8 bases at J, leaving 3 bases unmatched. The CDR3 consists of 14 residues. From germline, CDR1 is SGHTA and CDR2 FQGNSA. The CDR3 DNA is TGTGCCAGCAGCTTAACAGGGGGCGGCGAAAAACTGTTTTTT. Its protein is CASSLTGGGEKLFF.

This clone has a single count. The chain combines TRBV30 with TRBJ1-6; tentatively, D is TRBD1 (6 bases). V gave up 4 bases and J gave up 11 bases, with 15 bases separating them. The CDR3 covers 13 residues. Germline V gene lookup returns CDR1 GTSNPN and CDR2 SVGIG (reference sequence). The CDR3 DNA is TGTGCCTGGACACAGTCCCCAGGGGCACCCCTCCACTTT. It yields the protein CAWTQSPGAPLHF.

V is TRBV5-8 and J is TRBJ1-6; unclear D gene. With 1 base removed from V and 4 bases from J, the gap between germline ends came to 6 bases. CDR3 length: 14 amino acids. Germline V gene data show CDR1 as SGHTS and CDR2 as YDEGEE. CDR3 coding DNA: TGTGCCAGCAGCTTGAAGGGATATAATTCACCCCTCCACTTT. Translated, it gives CASSLKGYNSPLHF.

The CDR3 bases are TGTGCCAGCAGCCCCATAAACACCGGGGAGCTGTTTTTT. Protein: CASSPINTGELFF. V is TRBV7-3 and J is TRBJ2-2, with D hard to call. This CDR3 region has 13 residues. CDR1 and CDR2 (germline): SGHTA, FQGTGA. Deletions cut 5 bases from V and 2 bases from J, with 6 bases between.

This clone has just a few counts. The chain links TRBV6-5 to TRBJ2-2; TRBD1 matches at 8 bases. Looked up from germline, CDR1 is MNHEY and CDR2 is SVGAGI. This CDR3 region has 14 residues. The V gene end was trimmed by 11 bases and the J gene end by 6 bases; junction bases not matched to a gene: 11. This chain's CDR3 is CAVGQDRISGELFF. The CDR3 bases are TGTGCCGTGGGACAGGACCGTATCTCCGGGGAGCTGTTTTTT.

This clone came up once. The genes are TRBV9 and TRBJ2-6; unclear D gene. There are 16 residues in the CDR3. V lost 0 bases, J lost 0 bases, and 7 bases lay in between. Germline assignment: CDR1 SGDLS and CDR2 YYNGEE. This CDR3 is CASSVAFSSGANVLTF. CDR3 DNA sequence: TGTGCCAGCAGCGTAGCTTTCAGCTCTGGGGCCAACGTCCTGACTTTC.

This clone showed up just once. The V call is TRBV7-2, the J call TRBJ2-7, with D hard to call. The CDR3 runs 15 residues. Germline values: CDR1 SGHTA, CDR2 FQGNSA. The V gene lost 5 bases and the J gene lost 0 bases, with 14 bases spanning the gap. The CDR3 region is CASSPSRATSYEQYF. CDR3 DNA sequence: TGTGCCAGCAGCCCAAGTAGAGCCACCTCCTACGAGCAGTACTTC. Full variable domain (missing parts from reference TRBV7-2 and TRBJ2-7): GAGVSQSPSNKVTEKGKDVELRCDPISGHTALYWYRQSLGQGLEFLIYFQGNSAPDKSGLPSDRFSAERTGGSVSTLTIQRTQQEDSAVYLCASSPSRATSYEQYFGPGTRLTVT.

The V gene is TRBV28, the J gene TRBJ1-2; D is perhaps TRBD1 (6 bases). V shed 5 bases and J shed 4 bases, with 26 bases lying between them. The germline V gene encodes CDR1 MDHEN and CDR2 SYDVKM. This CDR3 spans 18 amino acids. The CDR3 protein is CASSAPPGHNKGGYGYTF. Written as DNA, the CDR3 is TGTGCCAGCAGTGCCCCTCCGGGACACAACAAGGGAGGCTATGGCTACACCTTC.

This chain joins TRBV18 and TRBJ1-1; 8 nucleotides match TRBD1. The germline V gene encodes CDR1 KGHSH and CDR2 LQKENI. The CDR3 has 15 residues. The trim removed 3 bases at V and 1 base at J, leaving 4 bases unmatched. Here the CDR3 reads CASSPTGTGNTEAFF. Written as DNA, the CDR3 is TGTGCCAGCTCACCGACCGGGACAGGGAACACTGAAGCTTTCTTT. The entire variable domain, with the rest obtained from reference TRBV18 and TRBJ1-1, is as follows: NAGVMQNPRHLVRRRGQEARLRCSPMKGHSHVYWYRQLPEEGLKFMVYLQKENIIDESGMPKERFSAEFPKEGPSILRIQQVVRGDSAAYFCASSPTGTGNTEAFFGQGTRLTVV.

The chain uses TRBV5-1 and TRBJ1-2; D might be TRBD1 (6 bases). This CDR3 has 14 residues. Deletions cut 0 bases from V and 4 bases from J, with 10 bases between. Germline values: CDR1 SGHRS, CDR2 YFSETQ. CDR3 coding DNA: TGCGCCAGCAGCTTGGAAGGGGGAGGCTATGGCTACACCTTC. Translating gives CASSLEGGGYGYTF.

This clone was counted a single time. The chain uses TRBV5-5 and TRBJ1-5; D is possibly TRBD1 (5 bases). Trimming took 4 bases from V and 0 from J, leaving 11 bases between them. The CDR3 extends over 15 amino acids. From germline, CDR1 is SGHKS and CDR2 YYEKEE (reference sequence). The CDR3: CASSGDGRSNQPQHF. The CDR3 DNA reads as TGTGCCAGCAGCGGGGACGGGCGTAGCAATCAGCCCCAGCATTTT.

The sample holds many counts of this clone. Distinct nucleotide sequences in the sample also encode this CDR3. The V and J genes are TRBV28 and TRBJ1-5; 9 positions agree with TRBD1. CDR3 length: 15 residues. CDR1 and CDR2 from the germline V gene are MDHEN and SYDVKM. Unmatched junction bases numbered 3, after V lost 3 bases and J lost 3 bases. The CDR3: CASSFTGGPNQPQHF. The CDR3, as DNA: TGTGCCAGCAGTTTTACAGGGGGCCCCAATCAGCCCCAGCATTTT. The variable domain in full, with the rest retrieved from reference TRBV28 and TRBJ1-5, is DVKVTQSSRYLVKRTGEKVFLECVQDMDHENMFWYRQDPGLGLRLIYFSYDVKMKEKGDIPEGYSVSREKKERFSLILESASTNQTSMYLCASSFTGGPNQPQHFGDGTRLSIL.

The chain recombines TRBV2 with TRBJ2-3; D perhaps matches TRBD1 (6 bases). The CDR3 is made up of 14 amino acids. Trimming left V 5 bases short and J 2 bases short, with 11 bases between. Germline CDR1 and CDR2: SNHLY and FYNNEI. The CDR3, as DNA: TGTGCCAGCAGTCCTCAGGGGATCACAGATACGCAGTATTTT. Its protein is CASSPQGITDTQYF.

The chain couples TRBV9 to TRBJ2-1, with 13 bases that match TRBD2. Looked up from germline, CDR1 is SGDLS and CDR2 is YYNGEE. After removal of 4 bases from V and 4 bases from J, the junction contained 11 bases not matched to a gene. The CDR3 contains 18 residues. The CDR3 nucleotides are TGTGCCAGCAGCCTACGCTCCCAGACTAGCGGGGGGTACAATGAGCAGTTCTTC. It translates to CASSLRSQTSGGYNEQFF.

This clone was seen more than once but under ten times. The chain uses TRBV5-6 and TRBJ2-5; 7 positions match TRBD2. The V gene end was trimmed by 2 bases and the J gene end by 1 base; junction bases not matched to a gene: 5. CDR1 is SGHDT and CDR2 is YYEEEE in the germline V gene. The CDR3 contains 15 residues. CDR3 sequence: CASSLPSGIQETQYF. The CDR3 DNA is TGTGCCAGCAGCTTACCTAGCGGAATCCAAGAGACCCAGTACTTC.

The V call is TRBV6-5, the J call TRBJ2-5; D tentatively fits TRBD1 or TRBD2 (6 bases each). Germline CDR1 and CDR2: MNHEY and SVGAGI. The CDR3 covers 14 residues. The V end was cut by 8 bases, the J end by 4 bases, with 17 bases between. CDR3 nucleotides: TGTGCCAGCGGGGACGGGGGCCTGCGAGAGACCCAGTACTTC. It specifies CASGDGGLRETQYF.

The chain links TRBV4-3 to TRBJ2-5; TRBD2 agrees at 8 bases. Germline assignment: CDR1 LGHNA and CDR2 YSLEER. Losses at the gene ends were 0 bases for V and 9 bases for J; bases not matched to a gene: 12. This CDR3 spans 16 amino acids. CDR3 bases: TGCGCCAGCAGCCAAGAGCGGGGGGTCCTCCTGAGGCCCCAGTACTTC. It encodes CASSQERGVLLRPQYF.

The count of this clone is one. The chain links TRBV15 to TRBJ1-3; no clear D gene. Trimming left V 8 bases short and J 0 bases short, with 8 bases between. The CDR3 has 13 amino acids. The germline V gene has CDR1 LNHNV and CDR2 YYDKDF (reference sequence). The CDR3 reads CATADTSGNTIYF. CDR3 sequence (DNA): TGTGCCACCGCCGACACCTCTGGAAACACCATATATTTT. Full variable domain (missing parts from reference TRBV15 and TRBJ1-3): DAMVIQNPRYQVTQFGKPVTLSCSQTLNHNVMYWYQQKSSQAPKLLFHYYDKDFNNEADTPDNFQSRRPNTSFCFLDIRSPGLGDTAMYLCATADTSGNTIYFGEGSWLTVV.